This T cell receptor beta chain was identified during a study of beta chain features in type 1 diabetes. Germline loops: CDR1 LNHNV, CDR2 YYDKDF (reference sequence). This CDR3 region has 14 residues. Trimming left V 0 bases short and J 11 bases short, with 16 bases between. Each donor gave one heparinised blood draw averaging around 120 mL. As every portion of the isolated RNA was reverse transcribed, the sequencing read expressed TCRB transcripts. Using immunoSEQ multiplex PCR, the repertoire was profiled, and TCRdb retains in-frame clones only, with some absent. This table has fewer than 500,000 clones, approximately 15% appearing once. This clone appeared a few times.

The rearrangement uses TRBV15 and TRBJ1-1; D uncertain. This sequence originates from a man under 40 in good health. Sequenced material: naive CD4+ T cells from blood. The CDR3 loop is CATSRDLPASGAFF. The CDR3 DNA is TGTGCCACCAGCAGAGATCTCCCAGCATCGGGCGCTTTCTTT.